This TCR beta chain originates from a study of shared clonotypes between healthy human individuals. The study's findings and limits: Among the subsets, naive ones generally showed larger estimated richness than memory ones.

The length of the CDR3 is 16 residues. J was trimmed by 3 bases and V by 3 bases; bases with no gene match: 5. Germline assignment: CDR1 SGHRS and CDR2 YFSETQ. Researchers ran the assay at a deep level. The assay was immunoSEQ multiplex PCR, and TCRdb's table has in-frame clones only and misses some. This sample carries 2 million to 2.5 million clones, 90% to 97% of them seen once, and the ten largest clones take roughly 0.13%. To note about this clone: Its specificity is unknown.

Sequenced sample: naive CD4+ T cells sorted from blood. Subset here: CD45RA+ positively selected. V is TRBV5-1 and J is TRBJ2-1; TRBD2 aligns across 11 bases. This TCR derives from a man younger than 35 in good health. CDR3 protein: CASSSNGLAGYNEQFF. CDR3 coding DNA: TGCGCCAGCAGCTCAAATGGACTAGCGGGCTACAATGAGCAGTTCTTC. The full variable domain, rest sourced from reference TRBV5-1 and TRBJ2-1, is KAGVTQTPRYLIKTRGQQVTLSCSPISGHRSVSWYQQTPGQGLQFLFEYFSETQRNKGNFPGRFSGRQFSNSRSEMNVSTLELGDSALYLCASSSNGLAGYNEQFFGPGTRLTVL.